A single sample gave rise to the 32 T cell receptor beta chains below, sequenced in a study of OX40 agonist ivuxolimab in advanced cancers. Clones were sequenced by immunoSEQ multiplex PCR, and TCRdb holds only the in-frame ones, with some missing. The sample includes about 100,000 clones, approximately 91% of them seen just once. Source: CD4+ or CD8+ T cells sorted from blood, taken in a trial of the OX40 agonist ivuxolimab. Receptors originate from an adult with an advanced solid tumor such as melanoma, head and neck, liver or kidney cancer.

The chain uses TRBV2 and TRBJ2-2; D is ambiguous. Germline lookup yields CDR1 SNHLY and CDR2 FYNNEI. The CDR3 extends over 14 amino acids. V lost 2 bases to trimming and J lost 2 bases, with 6 bases between them. CDR3 DNA: TGTGCCAGCAGTGAAAGCCGAAACACCGGGGAGCTGTTTTTT. Translated: CASSESRNTGELFF.

V usage is TRBV7-9 and J usage is TRBJ2-3; no definite D call. There are 15 residues in the CDR3. The V gene's germline CDR1 is SEHNR and CDR2 FQNEAQ (reference sequence). Trimming removed 3 bases from V and 1 base from J, with 11 bases in between. As DNA, the CDR3 is TGTGCCAGCAGCTTCCAGGCTATCGGCACAGATACGCAGTATTTT. Translating gives CASSFQAIGTDTQYF. Variable domain in full (rest from reference TRBV7-9 and TRBJ2-3): DTGVSQNPRHKITKRGQNVTFRCDPISEHNRLYWYRQTLGQGPEFLTYFQNEAQLEKSRLLSDRFSAERPKGSFSTLEIQRTEQGDSAMYLCASSFQAIGTDTQYFGPGTRLTVL.

This sequence joins TRBV30 and TRBJ2-7, with D unresolved. V was trimmed by 3 bases and J by 0 bases, leaving 3 bases between them. Germline loops: CDR1 GTSNPN, CDR2 SVGIG (reference sequence). This CDR3 spans 11 amino acids. The CDR3 sequence: CAWRTSYEQYF. DNA for the CDR3: TGTGCCTGGAGGACCTCCTACGAGCAGTACTTC.

This clone was counted between two and nine times. This chain uses TRBV30 with TRBJ2-3, with 9 bases matching TRBD1. The ends lost 0 bases at V and 3 bases at J; junction bases unmatched: 4. Germline V lookup: CDR1 GTSNPN, CDR2 SVGIG (reference sequence). This CDR3 has 15 amino acids. DNA for the CDR3: TGTGCCTGGAGTGTCGACAGGGGGTGGACAGATACGCAGTATTTT. This translates into CAWSVDRGWTDTQYF.

The chain carries TRBV5-1 and TRBJ2-2; D not resolved. The CDR3 runs to 12 residues. Per germline, CDR1 SGHRS and CDR2 YFSETQ. V lost 4 bases to trimming and J lost 7 bases, with 8 bases between them. Here the CDR3 reads CASSRVGGELFF. In DNA, the CDR3 is TGCGCCAGCAGCCGGGTAGGCGGGGAGCTGTTTTTT.

The gene calls are TRBV6-5 and TRBJ2-7, with a tentative D call TRBD1 (5 bases). The CDR3 runs 11 residues. Trimming took off 2 bases at V and 8 bases at J, with 7 bases between the two ends. The germline V gene has CDR1 MNHEY and CDR2 SVGAGI. This CDR3 is CASSYQGKQYF. CDR3 sequence (DNA): TGTGCCAGCAGTTACCAGGGAAAGCAGTACTTC.

V is TRBV5-1 and J is TRBJ1-1; D may be TRBD1 (5 bases). With 5 bases removed from V and 5 bases from J, the gap between germline ends came to 13 bases. The CDR3 has 13 residues. Germline CDR1 SGHRS, CDR2 YFSETQ. CDR3 loop: CASRSGGRTEAFF. CDR3 DNA: TGCGCCAGCAGGTCGGGGGGGAGGACTGAAGCTTTCTTT.

The gene calls are TRBV11-2 and TRBJ2-1; 7 nucleotides agree with TRBD2. The trim removed 5 bases at V and 1 base at J, leaving 11 bases unmatched. Germline CDR1 SGHAT, CDR2 FQNNGV. CDR3 size: 17 residues. CDR3 in DNA: TGTGCCAGCAGCATCCGTGGAGCGGGACTATCCTACAATGAGCAGTTCTTC. Its protein product is CASSIRGAGLSYNEQFF.

The table lists this clone with a few counts. V and J are TRBV2 and TRBJ1-5, with D maybe TRBD1 (5 bases). Germline lookup yields CDR1 SNHLY and CDR2 FYNNEI. Trimming pared 6 bases from V and 1 base from J, leaving 7 bases between. This CDR3 region has 13 residues. The CDR3 spells CASSRDSNQPQHF. CDR3 sequence (DNA): TGTGCCAGCAGCCGGGACAGCAATCAGCCCCAGCATTTT.

The rearrangement uses TRBV27 and TRBJ1-5, with D possibly matching TRBD1 (5 bases). The ends were cut back, 3 bases at V and 0 bases at J, with 9 bases in the middle. The CDR3 has 15 amino acids. The germline CDR1 and CDR2 sequences are MNHEY and SMNVEV (reference sequence). The CDR3 region is CASSLGGNSNQPQHF. In DNA, the CDR3 is TGTGCCAGCAGTTTGGGGGGAAATAGCAATCAGCCCCAGCATTTT.

This chain connects TRBV9 to TRBJ1-2; D not certain. This CDR3 region has 14 residues. V was trimmed by 0 bases and J by 7 bases, leaving 13 bases between them. The germline CDR1 and CDR2 sequences are SGDLS and YYNGEE. The CDR3 nucleotides are TGTGCCAGCAGCGTAGACGAGGGAAGGCGTGGCTACACCTTC. This translates into CASSVDEGRRGYTF.

This clone has a single count. The chain recombines TRBV9 with TRBJ2-1; TRBD2 matches 11 bases. There are 15 residues in the CDR3. Losses at the gene ends were 4 bases for V and 4 bases for J; bases not matched to a gene: 4. CDR1 is SGDLS and CDR2 is YYNGEE in the germline V gene. Here the CDR3 DNA reads TGTGCCAGCAGCATCGGGACTAGCGGTTACAATGAGCAGTTCTTC. Encoded protein: CASSIGTSGYNEQFF.

The CDR3 is CASTKETGVNNEQFF. The CDR3 DNA is TGTGCCAGCACGAAAGAGACAGGGGTTAACAATGAGCAGTTCTTC. This chain links TRBV28 with TRBJ2-1; TRBD1 aligns across 8 bases. The CDR3 is made up of 15 amino acids. CDR1 MDHEN and CDR2 SYDVKM come from the germline V gene. V dropped 7 bases and J dropped 5; count of bases not matched to a gene: 10.

This clone was observed a few times. The J gene is TRBJ1-6, the V gene TRBV19; possible D gene TRBD1, 5 bases. The germline V gene has CDR1 LNHDA and CDR2 SQIVND (reference sequence). This CDR3 has 13 amino acids. V dropped 3 bases and J dropped 7 bases, with 7 bases sitting between them. CDR3 bases: TGTGCCAGTAGTATCCAGGGCAATTCACCCCTCCACTTT. Translating gives CASSIQGNSPLHF.

This chain joins TRBV2 and TRBJ2-5; 8 nucleotides agree with TRBD2. Trimming cost V 6 bases and J 0 bases; bases outside gene matches: 15. From germline, CDR1 is SNHLY and CDR2 FYNNEI. The CDR3 loop spans 18 amino acids. The CDR3 reads CASRNPRRVAGNQETQYF. CDR3 bases: TGTGCCAGCAGGAACCCCCGTAGAGTAGCGGGAAACCAAGAGACCCAGTACTTC.

The J gene is TRBJ1-3, the V gene TRBV19; tentatively, D is TRBD1 (5 bases). The CDR3 runs to 14 residues. V was cut by 8 bases and J by 6 bases, with 17 bases left in between. Germline CDR1 and CDR2: LNHDA and SQIVND (reference sequence). Written as DNA, the CDR3 is TGTGCCAGTTCCCCCGACAGATGGGAAAACACCATATATTTT. Encoded protein: CASSPDRWENTIYF. The full variable domain, rest sourced from reference TRBV19 and TRBJ1-3, is DGGITQSPKYLFRKEGQNVTLSCEQNLNHDAMYWYRQDPGQGLRLIYYSQIVNDFQKGDIAEGYSVSREKKESFPLTVTSAQKNPTAFYLCASSPDRWENTIYFGEGSWLTVV.

The rearrangement uses TRBV14 and TRBJ2-1, with 12 bases fitting TRBD2. The J segment lost 4 bases and the V segment lost 1 base, leaving 5 bases of the junction unmatched. Germline loops: CDR1 SGHDN, CDR2 FVKESK. CDR3 length: 17 residues. The CDR3 DNA follows: TGTGCCAGCAGCCAAGTTGGACTAGCGGGACTGTACAATGAGCAGTTCTTC. As protein: CASSQVGLAGLYNEQFF.

V and J are TRBV28 and TRBJ1-2; 9 positions agree with TRBD1. This CDR3 has 13 amino acids. V dropped 2 bases and J dropped 7; count of bases not matched to a gene: 2. CDR1 and CDR2 from the germline V gene are MDHEN and SYDVKM. The CDR3 DNA follows: TGTGCCAGCAGTTTAGGGGACAGGGTTGGCTACACCTTC. Protein: CASSLGDRVGYTF.

The chain combines TRBV7-8 with TRBJ2-2; 9 bases agree with TRBD2. The CDR3 extends over 18 amino acids. Germline loops: CDR1 SGHVS, CDR2 FQNEAQ. With V trimmed by 5 bases and J by 0 bases, 10 bases remained unmatched. The DNA of the CDR3 is TGTGCCAGCAGCCCGAGACTAGCGGTGGCCGCGAACACCGGGGAGCTGTTTTTT. Translation: CASSPRLAVAANTGELFF.

V gene TRBV28 combines with J gene TRBJ1-2; 7 bases fit TRBD1. This CDR3 has 13 residues. With 4 bases clipped from V and 8 bases from J, the junction kept 7 bases outside the gene matches. From germline, CDR1 is MDHEN and CDR2 SYDVKM. CDR3 sequence: CASSSRGGGGYTF. The CDR3 coding sequence is TGTGCCAGCAGTTCCCGAGGGGGCGGAGGCTACACCTTC.

The chain has TRBV29-1 and TRBJ2-3; 10 bases align to TRBD2. V trimming: 3 bases; J trimming: 11 bases; junction bases outside the gene matches: 8. CDR1 SQVTM and CDR2 ANQGSEA come from the germline V gene. This CDR3 has 13 amino acids. DNA for the CDR3: TGCAGCGTTGACTGGCTAGCGGGAGTAGGGCAGTATTTT. Protein: CSVDWLAGVGQYF.

The chain couples TRBV5-1 to TRBJ2-3; 8 bases line up with TRBD1. The CDR3 totals 16 residues. The V and J ends lost 0 bases and 3 bases, in that order; junction bases with no gene match: 6. Germline values: CDR1 SGHRS, CDR2 YFSETQ. DNA of the CDR3: TGCGCCAGCAGCTTGGAAGACAGGGGAAGTACAGATACGCAGTATTTT. Amino acids: CASSLEDRGSTDTQYF.

The rearrangement uses TRBV5-4 and TRBJ1-2; no reliable D call. V was trimmed by 0 bases and J by 2 bases, leaving 8 bases between them. The CDR3 runs to 14 residues. Per germline, CDR1 SGHNT and CDR2 YYREEE (reference sequence). DNA for the CDR3: TGTGCCAGCAGCTTGGATGGATTGAACTATGGCTACACCTTC. It is translated as CASSLDGLNYGYTF.

J is TRBJ2-7 and V is TRBV6-1; 7 nucleotides align to TRBD1. The ends lost 3 bases at V and 4 bases at J; junction bases unmatched: 18. CDR3 size: 18 residues. Germline CDR1 MNHNS, CDR2 SASEGT. CDR3 DNA: TGTGCCAGCAGTGACCGTGAGGGGGCTTTTGGAGTAGGATACGAGCAGTACTTC. As protein: CASSDREGAFGVGYEQYF.

The V and J genes are TRBV27 and TRBJ2-7, with TRBD2 matching 14 bases. The length of the CDR3 is 16 residues. CDR1 and CDR2 (germline): MNHEY, SMNVEV (reference sequence). J gave up 9 bases and V 0 bases, and 7 bases lay outside the gene matches. This CDR3 is CASSLSWGLAGVRQYF. CDR3 sequence (DNA): TGTGCCAGCAGTTTATCGTGGGGACTAGCGGGGGTTCGGCAGTACTTC.

This chain uses TRBV5-1 with TRBJ2-2; TRBD2 is a possible D gene (5 bases). This CDR3 spans 13 amino acids. Looked up from germline, CDR1 is SGHRS and CDR2 is YFSETQ. V was pared by 0 bases and J by 8 bases, with 8 bases between. The CDR3 spells CASSLERGGELFF. The DNA of the CDR3 is TGCGCCAGCAGCTTGGAACGGGGAGGGGAGCTGTTTTTT.

V gene TRBV30 combines with J gene TRBJ2-7; TRBD1 aligns across 12 bases. CDR3 size: 13 residues. From germline, CDR1 is GTSNPN and CDR2 SVGIG (reference sequence). The ends lost 6 bases at V and 6 bases at J; junction bases unmatched: 6. In DNA form, the CDR3 reads TGTGCCTGCCCCGGGACAGGGGGCTTCGAGCAGTACTTC. It codes for CACPGTGGFEQYF. The full variable domain, rest sourced from reference TRBV30 and TRBJ2-7, is SQTIHQWPATLVQPVGSPLSLECTVEGTSNPNLYWYRQAAGRGLQLLFYSVGIGQISSEVPQNLSASRPQDRQFILSSKKLLLSDSGFYLCACPGTGGFEQYFGPGTRLTVT.

The J gene is TRBJ2-1, the V gene TRBV25-1; 10 bases map to TRBD2. The ends lost 1 base at V and 2 bases at J; junction bases unmatched: 2. Germline V gene data show CDR1 as MGHDK and CDR2 as SYGVNS. The CDR3 loop spans 16 amino acids. CDR3 bases: TGTGCCAGCAGTGAATTCGGACTAGCGGCCTACAATGAGCAGTTCTTC. Residues: CASSEFGLAAYNEQFF.

This chain uses TRBV19 with TRBJ2-6; D is unresolved. This CDR3 is 16 amino acids long. The germline V and J ends were trimmed by 7 bases and 1 base, with 14 bases remaining between them. Germline V gives CDR1 LNHDA, CDR2 SQIVND (reference sequence). The CDR3 loop reads CASTLMQLSGANVLTF. The CDR3 DNA reads TGTGCCAGTACCCTGATGCAGCTATCTGGGGCCAACGTCCTGACTTTC.

The genes are TRBV5-1 and TRBJ2-3; TRBD2 matches at 12 bases. The V gene's germline CDR1 is SGHRS and CDR2 YFSETQ. CDR3 length equals 15 residues. With V trimmed by 4 bases and J by 4 bases, 4 bases remained unmatched. For the CDR3, the DNA is TGCGCCAGCAGCGGCACTAGCGGGGGGCCAGATACGCAGTATTTT. Protein product: CASSGTSGGPDTQYF. The full variable domain, with the rest looked up from reference TRBV5-1 and TRBJ2-3, is KAGVTQTPRYLIKTRGQQVTLSCSPISGHRSVSWYQQTPGQGLQFLFEYFSETQRNKGNFPGRFSGRQFSNSRSEMNVSTLELGDSALYLCASSGTSGGPDTQYFGPGTRLTVL.

The chain combines TRBV13 with TRBJ2-6; D is ambiguous. This CDR3 is built from 15 residues. V shed 1 base and J shed 0 bases, with 4 bases lying between them. Germline V lookup: CDR1 PRHDT, CDR2 FYEKMQ (reference sequence). This CDR3 is CASSLDGSGANVLTF. CDR3 bases: TGTGCCAGCAGCTTAGACGGCTCTGGGGCCAACGTCCTGACTTTC.

This CDR3 is CASTSTGRNGYTF. In DNA, the CDR3 is TGTGCCAGCACATCAACAGGGCGGAATGGCTACACCTTC. This chain uses TRBV25-1 with TRBJ1-2; weak D call: TRBD1 (6 bases). The CDR3 is made up of 13 amino acids. Germline CDR1 MGHDK, CDR2 SYGVNS. Trimming cost V 7 bases and J 6 bases, with 15 bases left between them.